This T cell receptor (beta chain) is from a study of shared clonotypes between healthy human individuals. Background on the study: A donor's plate count was three for CD4 naive and three for CD4 memory; CD8 naive had two and CD8 memory one.

Study processing details: Sequence data from immunoSEQ were junction-only and lacked quality scores; consequently, filtering differed. This table comes from immunoSEQ multiplex PCR, and its TCRdb copy is limited to in-frame clones, with some not included. That table is the source of V, J and clone size, and D and trimming were worked out from the DNA. The sample consists of about 2.1 million clones, just over 90% of them appearing once. Comments on this clone: Its antigen is currently unknown.

The CDR3 loop spans 17 amino acids. Naive CD8 cells comprised CD45RO-negative, CCR7-positively selected cells, excluding terminally differentiated effector memory CD45RA+ cells. Study results and caveats: Sequencing depth was a factor that was expected to affect clonotype sharing among donors.

This chain links TRBV21-1 with TRBJ1-5; TRBD1 is the table's D call and was not checked against the DNA. TRBV21-1 is an annotated pseudogene. Sequenced: naive CD8+ T cells from PBMCs. The source is a man aged 18 to 29 in good health. Some clones in this sample may be carry-over from other donors' samples. CDR3 in DNA: TGTGCCAGCAGCCCCCCGCGGGGGACAGGGGGCAATCAGCCCCAGCATTTT. Translation gives CASSPPRGTGGNQPQHF.